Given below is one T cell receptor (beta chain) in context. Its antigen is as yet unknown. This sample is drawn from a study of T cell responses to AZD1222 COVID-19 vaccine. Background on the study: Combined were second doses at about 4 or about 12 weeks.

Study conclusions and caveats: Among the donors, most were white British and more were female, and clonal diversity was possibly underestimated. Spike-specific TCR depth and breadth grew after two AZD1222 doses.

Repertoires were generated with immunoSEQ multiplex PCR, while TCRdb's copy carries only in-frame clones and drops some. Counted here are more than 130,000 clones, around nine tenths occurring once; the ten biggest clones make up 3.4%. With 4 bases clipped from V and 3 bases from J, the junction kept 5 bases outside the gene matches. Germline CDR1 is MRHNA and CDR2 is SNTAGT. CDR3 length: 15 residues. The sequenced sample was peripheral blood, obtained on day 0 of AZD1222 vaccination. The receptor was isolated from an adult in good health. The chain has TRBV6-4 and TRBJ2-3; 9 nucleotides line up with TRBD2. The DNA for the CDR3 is TGTGCCAGCAGTGGGGAGAGCGGGAGGACAGATACGCAGTATTTT. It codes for CASSGESGRTDTQYF.